The T cell receptor beta chain under discussion was sequenced for a study of identical twins. TCRdb passed the 5' RACE reads through MiXCR, listing each CDR3 protein once. This table holds 520,000 or so distinct CDR3 sequences, less than 25% found once. The CDR3 has 13 amino acids. V lost 4 bases to trimming and J lost 1 base, with 7 bases between them. Germline-derived CDR1 and CDR2 are MRHNA and SNTAGT. This clonotype was observed at least ten times. The same data also went into a second study, on T cells expressing NK-cell markers. That report adds: According to the study, TCR beta repertoires originated from sorted CD3+CD56+NKG2C+, CD3+CD56+NKG2C- and CD3+CD56-NKG2C+ T cells. These same clonotypes (in several donors) also led the CD3+CD56-NKG2C+ fraction.

The sample was CD4+ T cells sorted from blood. The chain carries TRBV6-4 and TRBJ1-1, with unresolved D. The clonotype comes from a woman aged 18-29 years in good health. The CDR3 spells CASSVDKNTEAFF. The CDR3 nucleotides read TGTGCCAGCAGTGTCGACAAGAACACTGAAGCTTTCTTT.